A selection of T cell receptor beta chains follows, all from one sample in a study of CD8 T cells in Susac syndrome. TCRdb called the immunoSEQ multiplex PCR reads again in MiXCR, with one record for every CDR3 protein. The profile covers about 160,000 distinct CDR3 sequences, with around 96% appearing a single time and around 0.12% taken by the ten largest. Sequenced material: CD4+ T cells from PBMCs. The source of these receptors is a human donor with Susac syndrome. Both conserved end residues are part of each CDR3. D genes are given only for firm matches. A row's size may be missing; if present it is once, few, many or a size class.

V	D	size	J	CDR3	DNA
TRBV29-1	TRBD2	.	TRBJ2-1	CSVLSGRDYNEQFF	TGCAGCGTCCTTAGCGGGAGGGATTACAATGAGCAGTTCTTC
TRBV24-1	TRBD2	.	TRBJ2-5	CATSDLNLAGGETQYF	TGTGCCACCAGTGATTTGAATCTAGCGGGAGGAGAGACCCAGTACTTC
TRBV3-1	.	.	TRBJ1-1	CASSRSNTEAFF	TGTGCCAGCAGTAGATCGAACACTGAAGCTTTCTTT
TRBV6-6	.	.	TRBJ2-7	CASSPAAYYEQYF	TGTGCCAGCAGTCCAGCTGCCTACTACGAGCAGTACTTC
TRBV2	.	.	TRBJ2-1	CASSVRTSYNEQFF	TGTGCCAGCAGTGTTCGGACTTCCTACAATGAGCAGTTCTTC
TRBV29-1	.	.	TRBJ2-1	CSVEEAVAERAYNEQFF	TGCAGCGTTGAAGAGGCTGTGGCCGAGCGGGCCTACAATGAGCAGTTCTTC
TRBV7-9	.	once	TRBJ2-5	CASSPRTLSAQYF	TGTGCCAGCAGCCCTCGGACCCTGTCGGCCCAGTACTTC
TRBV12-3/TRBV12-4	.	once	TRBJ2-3	CASSRVDTQYF	TGTGCCAGCAGTCGAGTAGATACGCAGTATTTT
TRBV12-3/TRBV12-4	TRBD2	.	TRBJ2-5	CASSKDLAGAKTQYF	TGTGCCAGCAGTAAGGATCTAGCGGGAGCTAAGACCCAGTACTTC
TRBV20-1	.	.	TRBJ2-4	CSARPRAGTTKNIQYF	TGCAGTGCTAGGCCCCGTGCCGGGACAACCAAAAACATTCAGTACTTC
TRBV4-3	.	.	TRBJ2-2	CASSVEGPTGELFF	TGCGCCAGCAGCGTCGAGGGGCCTACCGGGGAGCTGTTTTTT
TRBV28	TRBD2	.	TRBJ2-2	CASSRASGYTGELFF	TGTGCCAGCAGTAGGGCTAGCGGTTACACCGGGGAGCTGTTTTTT
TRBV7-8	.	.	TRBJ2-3	CASSLNPDTQYF	TGTGCCAGCAGCTTAAACCCAGACACGCAGTATTTT
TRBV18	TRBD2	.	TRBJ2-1	CASSPLLANEQFF	TGTGCCAGCTCACCACTACTAGCGAATGAGCAGTTCTTC
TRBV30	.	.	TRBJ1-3	CAWSPVGSGNTIYF	TGTGCCTGGAGTCCAGTAGGCTCTGGAAACACCATATATTTT
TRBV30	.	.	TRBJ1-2	CAWSADDRGGYTF	TGTGCCTGGAGTGCCGATGACCGGGGCGGCTACACCTTC
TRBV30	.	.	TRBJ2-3	CAWSVGQGRTDTQYF	TGTGCCTGGAGTGTAGGGCAGGGACGTACAGATACGCAGTATTTT
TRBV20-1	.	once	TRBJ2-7	CSASYGGSSYEQYF	TGCAGTGCTAGTTATGGCGGCAGCTCCTACGAGCAGTACTTC
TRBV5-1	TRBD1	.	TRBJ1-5	CASSPGTGHNQPQHF	TGCGCCAGCAGCCCCGGGACAGGGCATAATCAGCCCCAGCATTTT
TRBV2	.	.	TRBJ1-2	CASSEGADGYTF	TGTGCCAGCAGTGAGGGGGCGGATGGCTACACCTTC
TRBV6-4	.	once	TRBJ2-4	CASSSGPGNIQYF	TGTGCCAGCAGTTCCGGACCTGGGAACATTCAGTACTTC
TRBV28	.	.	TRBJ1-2	CASSPLRGSGGYTF	TGTGCCAGCAGTCCCCTCCGGGGATCCGGTGGCTACACCTTC
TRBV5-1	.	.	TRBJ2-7	CASSLEATNQGRYF	TGCGCCAGCAGCTTGGAGGCGACAAACCAGGGACGGTACTTC
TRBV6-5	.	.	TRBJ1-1	CASRDVGSEAFF	TGTGCCAGCAGGGACGTGGGCAGTGAAGCTTTCTTT
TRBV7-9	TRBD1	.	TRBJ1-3	CASRGRDRDNTIYF	TGTGCCAGCAGGGGCCGGGACAGGGACAACACCATATATTTT
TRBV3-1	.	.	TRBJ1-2	CASSQRQGTGGYTF	TGTGCCAGCAGCCAACGGCAGGGGACGGGAGGTTACACCTTC
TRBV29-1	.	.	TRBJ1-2	CSVGNDYGYTF	TGCAGCGTTGGTAACGACTATGGCTACACCTTC
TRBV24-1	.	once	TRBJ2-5	CATSDLRGTPGHETQYF	TGTGCCACCAGTGATTTGCGGGGGACGCCCGGCCACGAGACCCAGTACTTC
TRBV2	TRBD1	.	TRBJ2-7	CASSAGTGVSYEQYF	TGTGCCAGCAGCGCCGGGACAGGGGTGTCCTACGAGCAGTACTTC
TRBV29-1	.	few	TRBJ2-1	CSVETISSYNEQFF	TGCAGCGTTGAAACAATTTCCTCCTACAATGAGCAGTTCTTC
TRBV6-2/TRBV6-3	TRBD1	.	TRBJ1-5	CASSSQGNQPQHF	TGTGCCAGCAGTTCACAGGGGAATCAGCCCCAGCATTTT
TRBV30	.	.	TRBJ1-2	CAWSVREGHTRNYGYTF	TGTGCCTGGAGCGTCCGGGAGGGGCACACAAGGAACTATGGCTACACCTTC
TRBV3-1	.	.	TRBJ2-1	CASSHRGYNEQFF	TGTGCCAGCAGTCATAGAGGGTACAATGAGCAGTTCTTC
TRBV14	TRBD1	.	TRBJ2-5	CASSRGQGAGEETQYF	TGTGCCAGCAGCCGGGGACAGGGGGCGGGAGAAGAGACCCAGTACTTC
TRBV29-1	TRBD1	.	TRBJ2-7	CSVEIPGQGNSEYF	TGCAGCGTTGAGATTCCGGGACAGGGGAATTCGGAGTACTTC
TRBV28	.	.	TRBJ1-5	CASSLGANSNQPQHF	TGTGCCAGCAGTTTAGGGGCGAATAGCAATCAGCCCCAGCATTTT
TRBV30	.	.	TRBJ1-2	CAWSVDGGGPGYTF	TGTGCCTGGAGTGTAGATGGAGGTGGGCCTGGCTACACCTTC